The subject of this entry is one TCR beta chain. Its antigen is unknown. The CDR3 contains 14 residues. Germline-derived CDR1 and CDR2 are ENHRY and SYGVKD. The data were obtained in a study of monozygotic twins with inflammatory bowel disease. General study results and limits: Clonotypes shared with others were fewer in IBD patients than in healthy twins, especially with disease activity.

Donors each gave roughly 2.5 ml of blood. No T cells were sorted before total RNA was taken from whole blood. cDNA for TCRalpha and TCRbeta was amplified by nested PCRs of 16 then about 10 cycles. With the 5' RACE reads reprocessed, TCRdb shows one record per CDR3 protein and no DNA. The repertoire table contains 330,000 or so distinct CDR3 sequences. J is TRBJ2-1 and V is TRBV10-3; TCRdb's D call of TRBD1 is untestable without DNA. The specimen was blood. The sequence was collected from a human donor with ulcerative colitis or Crohn's disease, or a healthy co-twin of an affected twin (not recorded which). The CDR3 protein is CAIRGGGDYNEQFF.